These 30 T cell receptor beta chains were all obtained from the same sample, sequenced in a study of T cells in Graves' hyperthyroidism and ophthalmopathy. Regions amplified from RNA transcripts were the TCR beta CDR3 regions. The HTBI primer set served for first-round RT-PCR of the TCR CDR3. Using its own MiXCR run on the multiplex PCR reads, TCRdb lists one record per CDR3 protein. The repertoire has approximately 380,000 distinct CDR3 sequences, less than 20% of them found once; the top ten carry over 35%. The sequenced material came from blood. The receptors stem from a young man with Graves' ophthalmopathy.

The CDR3 DNA sequence: TGTGCCAGTAGTATAAGTTTGGCGGATCAGCCCCAGCATTTT. It specifies CASSISLADQPQHF. The chain carries TRBV19 and TRBJ1-5; D remains unclear. Germline CDR1 LNHDA, CDR2 SQIVND (reference sequence). The V and J ends lost 2 bases and 5 bases respectively, with 10 bases between them. CDR3 length equals 14 residues.

In this sample, this clonotype turned up many times. This chain uses TRBV12-3 or TRBV12-4 with TRBJ2-1, with TRBD2 matching over 14 bases. V lost 8 bases and J lost 0; bases outside the gene matches: 6. The CDR3 spans 17 residues. The CDR3 is CASSTSGGASSYNEQFF. In nucleotides, the CDR3 is TGTGCCAGCTCGACTAGCGGGGGGGCGAGCTCCTACAATGAGCAGTTCTTC.

In its sample, this clonotype was seen many times. This chain links TRBV12-3 or TRBV12-4 with TRBJ1-5, with a possible D match to TRBD1 (6 bases). The CDR3 is 18 residues long. V shed 7 bases and J shed 3 bases, with 25 bases lying between them. The CDR3: CASTIRPLGQLNNQPQHF. In DNA form, the CDR3 reads TGTGCCAGCACTATTCGCCCCCTTGGACAGCTCAACAATCAGCCCCAGCATTTT.

Ten or more counts support this clonotype. This chain connects TRBV2 to TRBJ2-5, with no clear D. V shed 4 bases and J shed 5 bases, with 14 bases lying between them. CDR1 is SNHLY, CDR2 FYNNEI, per germline. The CDR3 loop spans 14 amino acids. The CDR3: CASSVLADGETQYF. The DNA for the CDR3 is TGTGCCAGCAGTGTGCTCGCCGATGGGGAGACCCAGTACTTC. The entire variable domain, with the rest obtained from reference TRBV2 and TRBJ2-5, is as follows: EPEVTQTPSHQVTQMGQEVILRCVPISNHLYFYWYRQILGQKVEFLVSFYNNEISEKSEIFDDQFSVERPDGSNFTLKIRSTKLEDSAMYFCASSVLADGETQYFGPGTRLLVL.

The gene calls are TRBV27 and TRBJ1-6; tentatively, D is TRBD1 (5 bases). Trimming took off 5 bases at V and 7 bases at J, with 18 bases between the two ends. The CDR3 spans 16 residues. Germline lookup yields CDR1 MNHEY and CDR2 SMNVEV (reference sequence). CDR3 sequence: CASSTTQTASNSPLHF. The CDR3 DNA reads as TGTGCCAGCAGTACCACTCAGACAGCTTCCAATTCACCCCTCCACTTT.

The chain has TRBV19 and TRBJ1-5; 8 bases line up with TRBD1. V trimming: 7 bases; J trimming: 7 bases; junction bases outside the gene matches: 12. The germline CDR1 and CDR2 sequences are LNHDA and SQIVND (reference sequence). The CDR3 contains 15 residues. The chain's CDR3 is CASNPDRGPRQPQHF. In nucleotides, the CDR3 is TGTGCCAGTAACCCCGACAGGGGACCGCGCCAGCCCCAGCATTTT.

This clonotype was found a few times. The chain has TRBV18 and TRBJ1-3; 7 nucleotides line up with TRBD1. The CDR3 consists of 14 residues. J was trimmed by 0 bases and V by 6 bases; bases with no gene match: 2. Germline CDR1 is KGHSH and CDR2 is LQKENI. Written as DNA, the CDR3 is TGTGCCAGCTCCGGGGACAGCTCTGGAAACACCATATATTTT. Translating gives CASSGDSSGNTIYF.

This clonotype was counted ten times or more. The chain links TRBV7-3 to TRBJ2-1; D is perhaps TRBD2 (6 bases). The V gene lost 6 bases and the J gene lost 6 bases, with 15 bases spanning the gap. Germline CDR1 is SGHTA and CDR2 is FQGTGA. The CDR3 loop spans 14 amino acids. The CDR3 DNA sequence: TGTGCCAGCAGTTGGGACTCCGCGGGCAATGAGCAGTTCTTC. It is translated as CASSWDSAGNEQFF.

This clonotype was counted between two and nine times. V is TRBV10-3 and J is TRBJ1-1, with D hard to call. The V gene's germline CDR1 is ENHRY and CDR2 SYGVKD. Trimming took off 4 bases at V and 4 bases at J, with 16 bases between the two ends. The CDR3 has 15 residues. The CDR3 loop is CAISVREAAGTEAFF. The CDR3 DNA reads TGTGCCATCAGTGTTAGAGAGGCCGCGGGCACTGAAGCTTTCTTT.

This clonotype was counted many times. The J gene is TRBJ1-1, the V gene TRBV12-3 or TRBV12-4; perhaps TRBD1 as D (6 bases). The length of the CDR3 is 13 residues. The germline V and J ends were trimmed by 5 bases and 11 bases, with 18 bases remaining between them. CDR3 region: CASSILDSLDAFF. For the CDR3, the DNA is TGTGCCAGCAGTATACTGGACAGCCTTGACGCTTTCTTT.

The J gene is TRBJ2-3, the V gene TRBV7-3; D may be TRBD1 (6 bases). Germline assignment: CDR1 SGHTA and CDR2 FQGTGA. V dropped 3 bases and J dropped 5 bases, with 15 bases sitting between them. The CDR3 sequence is 15 residues long. CDR3: CASSFTRLGGDTQYF. The CDR3 DNA reads TGTGCCAGCAGCTTTACCCGGTTAGGGGGAGATACGCAGTATTTT.

This chain links TRBV27 with TRBJ1-2; a weak D match, TRBD1 (5 bases). This CDR3 has 14 amino acids. CDR1 is MNHEY and CDR2 is SMNVEV in the germline V gene (reference sequence). With 5 bases removed from V and 7 bases from J, the gap between germline ends came to 17 bases. As DNA, the CDR3 is TGTGCCAGCAGTGCCGCAGGGTACCCAGCTGGCTACACCTTC. Protein sequence: CASSAAGYPAGYTF.

This clonotype was recorded at least ten times. This chain joins TRBV18 and TRBJ2-7; perhaps TRBD1 as D (5 bases). Germline CDR1 KGHSH, CDR2 LQKENI. The CDR3 is made up of 11 amino acids. The V end was cut by 3 bases, the J end by 6 bases, with 6 bases between. The CDR3 region is CASSPQGEQYF. The CDR3 DNA reads as TGTGCCAGCTCACCGCAGGGCGAGCAGTACTTC.

This clonotype came up a few times. V and J are TRBV7-9 and TRBJ2-1; TRBD2 might be the D (5 bases). Trimming pared 5 bases from V and 0 bases from J, leaving 14 bases between. The CDR3 runs to 16 residues. Germline-derived CDR1 and CDR2 are SEHNR and FQNEAQ (reference sequence). The DNA of the CDR3 is TGTGCCAGCAGCCCCCGGGGAACAAGCTCCTACAATGAGCAGTTCTTC. Encoded protein: CASSPRGTSSYNEQFF.

In its sample, this clonotype was seen many times. The V call is TRBV13, the J call TRBJ2-5, with D hard to call. The CDR3 has 14 amino acids. The V end was cut by 6 bases, the J end by 5 bases, with 16 bases between. Per the germline V gene, CDR1 is PRHDT and CDR2 is FYEKMQ (reference sequence). CDR3 sequence: CASRPQTSGETQYF. The CDR3 DNA reads as TGTGCCAGCAGACCGCAGACTTCTGGGGAGACCCAGTACTTC.

This clonotype was counted at least ten times. This chain connects TRBV20-1 to TRBJ2-5, with D unresolved. V was pared by 0 bases and J by 1 base, with 6 bases between. The CDR3 covers 13 residues. Germline assignment: CDR1 DFQATT and CDR2 SNEGSKA (reference sequence). The CDR3, as DNA: TGCAGTGCTAGAGATAGGCCCCAAGAGACCCAGTACTTC. Translation: CSARDRPQETQYF.

The chain employs TRBV7-2 and TRBJ2-2; 8 bases fit TRBD1. The CDR3 covers 16 residues. The germline CDR1 and CDR2 sequences are SGHTA and FQGNSA. V shed 5 bases, J shed 3 bases, and the junction held 8 bases outside the gene matches. CDR3 sequence: CASSPDRGFDTGELFF. The CDR3 coding sequence is TGTGCCAGCAGCCCAGACAGGGGCTTCGACACCGGGGAGCTGTTTTTT.

In its sample, this clonotype was seen a few times. Being one base from a much bigger clone, this may be a read error. The chain couples TRBV5-1 to TRBJ2-7; D ambiguous. Germline V CDR1 and CDR2: SGHRS, YFSETQ. This CDR3 is 14 amino acids long. In DNA, the CDR3 is TGCGCCAGCAGCTTGGGGACCGCCGCTTACGAGCGGTACTTC. Protein sequence: CASSLGTAAYERYF.

As concerns this clonotype: This may be a read error, as it is one base from a much larger clone. The rearrangement joins TRBV3-1 to TRBJ2-7; tentatively, D is TRBD2 (6 bases). This CDR3 is built from 15 residues. Per germline, CDR1 LGHDT and CDR2 YNNKEL (reference sequence). Trimming removed 4 bases at V and 0 bases at J, with 13 bases between. The CDR3 is CASSRGAYRSYEQYF. DNA for the CDR3: TGTGCCAGCAGCCGCGGGGCTTACCGCTCCTACGAGCAGTACTTC.

The chain is built from TRBV25-1 and TRBJ2-5; D not certain. Trimming removed 2 bases from V and 5 bases from J, with 15 bases in between. The CDR3 has 15 residues. CDR1 is MGHDK, CDR2 SYGVNS, per germline. For the CDR3, the DNA is TGTGCCAGCAGTGAACCCCAAGGACGGTGGGAGACCCAGTACTTC. The encoded protein is CASSEPQGRWETQYF.

This clonotype was counted ten times or more. This chain links TRBV6-1 with TRBJ1-1; D not resolved. This CDR3 is built from 9 residues. V was pared by 11 bases and J by 11 bases, with 12 bases between. Germline lookup yields CDR1 MNHNS and CDR2 SASEGT. The DNA for the CDR3 is TGTGCCGTCTTAATTCGGGCTTTCTTT. This sequence encodes CAVLIRAFF.

This clonotype was seen ten or more times. The gene calls are TRBV12-3 or TRBV12-4 and TRBJ1-1; the D gene is possibly TRBD1 (6 bases). V shed 6 bases and J shed 7 bases, with 15 bases lying between them. This CDR3 has 13 residues. The CDR3 region is CASSPDRRGEAFF. The CDR3, as DNA: TGTGCCAGCAGCCCCGACAGGAGAGGTGAAGCTTTCTTT.

The sample holds a few counts of this clonotype. J is TRBJ1-5 and V is TRBV18; weak D call: TRBD1 (6 bases). Germline loops: CDR1 KGHSH, CDR2 LQKENI. The CDR3 totals 16 residues. Trimming cost V 3 bases and J 0 bases, with 12 bases left between them. The CDR3 bases are TGTGCCAGCTCACCGGGACACATTAATAGCAATCAGCCCCAGCATTTT. Amino acid sequence: CASSPGHINSNQPQHF.

This clonotype was detected only a few times. The chain combines TRBV18 with TRBJ2-7, with 9 bases that match TRBD1. This CDR3 comprises 15 residues. The V and J ends lost 3 bases and 7 bases, in that order; junction bases with no gene match: 10. Germline V lookup: CDR1 KGHSH, CDR2 LQKENI. CDR3 region: CASSPSRTGVEEQYF. CDR3 DNA: TGTGCCAGCTCACCCTCTAGGACAGGGGTAGAAGAGCAGTACTTC.

This clonotype showed up just a few times. The chain uses TRBV28 and TRBJ2-5; D gene unclear. The CDR3 is made up of 9 amino acids. The germline CDR1 and CDR2 sequences are MDHEN and SYDVKM. Trimming left V 1 base short and J 13 bases short, with 4 bases between. The CDR3: CASSLSSYF. In DNA, the CDR3 is TGTGCCAGCAGTTTATCTTCGTACTTC.

CDR3 in amino acids: CAISEQRAEIEKLFF. The CDR3 bases are TGTGCCATCAGTGAACAACGAGCCGAAATCGAAAAACTGTTTTTT. The chain is built from TRBV10-3 and TRBJ1-4; no reliable D call. Deletions cut 3 bases from V and 8 bases from J, with 16 bases between. Germline loops: CDR1 ENHRY, CDR2 SYGVKD. The CDR3 consists of 15 residues.

This clonotype has ten or more counts. The chain recombines TRBV7-6 with TRBJ2-1, with TRBD2 matching 11 bases. The CDR3 length is 16 residues. The trim removed 1 base at V and 6 bases at J, leaving 5 bases unmatched. Germline CDR1 and CDR2: SGHVS and FNYEAQ. DNA of the CDR3: TGTGCCAGCAGCTTAGTGCTAGCGGGGGGCCCCAATGAGCAGTTCTTC. It is translated as CASSLVLAGGPNEQFF.

Concerning this clonotype itself: One base away lies a much larger clone, so this may be a sequencing read error. The chain combines TRBV9 with TRBJ1-2, with 8 nucleotides matching TRBD1. The CDR3 loop spans 14 amino acids. Looked up from germline, CDR1 is SGDLS and CDR2 is YYNGEE. V lost 7 bases and J lost 4; bases outside the gene matches: 9. The chain's CDR3 is CASGTGQGRYGYTF. DNA for the CDR3: TGTGCCAGCGGCACTGGACAGGGCCGCTATGGCTACACCTTC.

V is TRBV5-1 and J is TRBJ1-3; no clear D gene. The ends were cut back, 4 bases at V and 0 bases at J, with 8 bases in the middle. This CDR3 has 14 residues. Germline values: CDR1 SGHRS, CDR2 YFSETQ. This CDR3 is CASSPGFSGNTIYF. The CDR3 region has the DNA TGCGCCAGCAGCCCAGGCTTCTCTGGAAACACCATATATTTT.

This clonotype was observed a few times. The chain is built from TRBV29-1 and TRBJ2-2, with 8 bases lining up with TRBD1. This CDR3 region has 12 residues. Germline V gene lookup returns CDR1 SQVTM and CDR2 ANQGSEA. Losses at the gene ends were 7 bases for V and 6 bases for J; bases not matched to a gene: 4. CDR3 loop: CSADRGAGELFF. The CDR3, as DNA: TGCAGCGCCGACAGGGGAGCCGGGGAGCTGTTTTTT.